These 32 T cell receptor delta chains originate from one sample sequenced in a study of γδ T cells in repeated Plasmodium falciparum infection. Vgamma9/Vdelta2+ and Vdelta2-negative gammadelta T cells were flow-sorted from PBMC for bulk sequencing. TCRdb re-called the multiplex PCR reads via CATT. The repertoire includes roughly 93,000 delta-chain clones, 0.98% of them detected once, and over 8.5% sits in the top ten. Sequencing input: gamma-delta T cells from blood. Every receptor here comes from a pool of human donors (malaria-infected and uninfected, not separated).

Worth noting for this clone: For this DNA, TCRdb reports the protein of a much larger clone, which diverges at residue 3, most likely from a read error; the protein presented here is translated directly from the DNA. The V call is TRDV2, the J call TRDJ1; 8 bases are a match to TRDD3. TCRdb gives no J gene; it was assigned here by matching the DNA to germline. Germline CDR1 GEAIGNYY, CDR2 EKD. The CDR3 is 18 amino acids. The CDR3 DNA follows: TGTGCCCGTGACACCGTGGGTCTTGGGGGATCCAACACCGATAAACTCATCTTT. Its protein product is CARDTVGLGGSNTDKLIF.

Notes on this clone: The protein held in TCRdb is that of a much larger clone and does not match this DNA's translation at residue 12, likely because of a read error; the protein shown is translated from the DNA. The V and J genes are TRDV2 and TRDJ1; TRDD3 aligns across 10 bases. Here the J gene came from matching the DNA to germline, since TCRdb omits it. This CDR3 has 15 amino acids. Germline loops: CDR1 GEAIGNYY, CDR2 EKD. Here the CDR3 DNA reads TGTGCCTGTGTCGAACTGGGGGATCGGGAGGATATACTCATCTTT. It specifies CACVELGDREDILIF.

This clone was recorded at least ten times. A read error is likely here: a far larger clone is one base away. Other DNA sequences in the same sample also yield this CDR3. The chain has TRDV2 and TRDJ1, with D unclear. This CDR3 comprises 20 residues. The V gene's germline CDR1 is GEAIGNYY and CDR2 EKD. The CDR3 region is CACDTILASPQNYYGDKLIF. In DNA form, the CDR3 reads TGTGCCTGTGACACCATCCTGGCCAGCCCCCAAAACTACTACGGCGATAAGCTCATCTTT.

This clone showed up many times. This DNA translates differently at residue 14 from the TCRdb protein, which is that of a much larger clone; a read error is likely, and the protein shown is the DNA's own translation. No J gene was called, and the V gene is TRDV2; TRDD3, as called in the table, went unchecked against the DNA. Germline-derived CDR1 and CDR2 are GEAIGNYY and EKD. There are 16 residues in the CDR3. CDR3 sequence (DNA): TGTGCCTGTGACACCGTTACTGGGGGATACGCCGATAAACCCATCTTT. This gives the protein CACDTVTGGYADKPIF.

This clone came up a few times. This likely reflects a read error, since a far larger clone is one base away. The same CDR3 is also encoded by other DNA sequences in this sample. The J gene is TRDJ1, the V gene TRDV2; no firm D call. As TCRdb names no J gene, one was assigned here on the basis of a DNA match to germline. The V gene lost 3 bases and the J gene lost 2 bases, with 12 bases spanning the gap. Germline CDR1 and CDR2: GEAIGNYY and EKD. The CDR3 is 14 amino acids. CDR3 nucleotide sequence: TGTGCCTGTGACGCTATTTCGTATACCGATAAACTCATCTTT. It encodes CACDAISYTDKLIF.

Note on this clone: A far bigger clonotype differs at one base, so this is likely a read error. Other DNA sequences in this sample translate to the same CDR3. The chain uses TRDV1 and TRDJ1; 7 bases are shared with TRDD3. The V gene's germline CDR1 is TSWWSYY and CDR2 QGS. There are 20 residues in the CDR3. CDR3 amino acids: CALGELVPSKWGTYTDKLIF. In DNA, the CDR3 is TGTGCTCTCGGGGAACTAGTACCCTCCAAGTGGGGGACGTACACCGATAAACTCATCTTT.

There are a few counts of this clone. One base separates it from a far larger clone, so it is likely a read error. Other DNA sequences in this specimen translate into the identical CDR3. The chain couples TRDV2 to TRDJ1, with TRDD3 identical over 12 bases. Since TCRdb gives no J gene, matching the DNA to germline was used here to assign it. The CDR3 contains 21 residues. V was clipped by 0 bases and J by 0 bases; unmatched bases: 16. From germline, CDR1 is GEAIGNYY and CDR2 EKD. The chain's CDR3 is CACDTRLLGDTLSAYTDKLIF. In DNA, the CDR3 is TGTGCCTGTGACACCAGACTACTGGGGGATACTTTATCCGCGTACACCGATAAACTCATCTTT.

With regard to this clone: It differs at one base from a far larger clone, so likely a read error. This specimen includes other DNA sequences encoding the same CDR3. The V gene is listed as TRDV2; no J gene was called; the table's D call, TRDD3, has no DNA check behind it. The CDR3 extends over 15 amino acids. Per germline, CDR1 GEAIGNYY and CDR2 EKD. CDR3 nucleotide sequence: TGTGCCTGTGATCGCCTGGGGGACAACACCGATAAACTCATCTTC. This gives the protein CACDRLGDNTDKLIF.

Regarding this clone: TCRdb pairs this DNA with a much larger clone's protein that differs at residue 5, likely a read error; the protein shown was translated from the DNA. The V gene is TRDV1, the J gene TRDJ1, with 8 bases matching TRDD3. V was pared by 3 bases and J by 3 bases, with 12 bases of the junction left unmatched. This CDR3 is built from 17 residues. Germline CDR1 is TSWWSYY and CDR2 is QGS. In nucleotides, the CDR3 is TGTGCTCTTGGGGATCTAGGGCTGGGATACGCGGCCGATAAACTCATCTTT. Its protein is CALGDLGLGYAADKLIF.

The table lists this clone with a few counts. The protein given by TCRdb reflects a much larger clone and differs at residues 6 and 18 from this DNA's translation, likely from a read error; the protein shown is the DNA's translation. The chain combines TRDV2 with TRDJ1, with 9 bases lining up with TRDD3. The CDR3 sequence is 22 residues long. Germline CDR1 reads GEAIGNYY; CDR2 reads EKD. CDR3 DNA: TGTGCCTGTGCCAGAAGGAACCCTACGCTGGGGGATGGAACCCTGTACACCAATAAACTCATCTTT. Its translation is CACARRNPTLGDGTLYTNKLIF.

In the case of this clone: A read error likely explains why the TCRdb protein, taken from a much larger clone, differs from this DNA's translation at residue 23; the protein shown is translated from the DNA. V gene TRDV2 combines with J gene TRDJ1, with TRDD3 matching over 11 bases. Since TCRdb gives no J gene, matching the DNA to germline was used here to assign it. Germline V CDR1 and CDR2: GEAIGNYY, EKD. The CDR3 is made up of 27 amino acids. The CDR3: CACRKRVQPDSLSGGYPRPPNTNKLIF. CDR3 bases: TGTGCCTGCAGAAAGAGGGTTCAGCCGGACTCTCTTTCTGGGGGATACCCGAGACCCCCTAACACCAATAAACTCATCTTT.

This clone has a handful of counts. The protein held in TCRdb is that of a much larger clone and does not match this DNA's translation at residue 7, likely because of a read error; the protein shown is translated from the DNA. The chain uses TRDV1 and TRDJ1, with 10 bases identical to TRDD3. Germline-derived CDR1 and CDR2 are TSWWSYY and QGS. The CDR3 is 21 amino acids. The trim removed 2 bases at V and 0 bases at J, leaving 18 bases unmatched. For the CDR3, the DNA is TGTGCTCTTGGGGAAATGTACACCGGGGGATACGCAGTAAGGTACACCGATAAACTCATCTTT. Protein sequence: CALGEMYTGGYAVRYTDKLIF.

This clone has more than one count but fewer than ten. This is likely an artifact of a read error, given a far larger clone one base away. Other DNA sequences of this sample code for an identical CDR3. The chain is built from TRDV1 and TRDJ1; the D is unclear. TCRdb gives no J gene; it was assigned here by matching the DNA to germline. Germline-derived CDR1 and CDR2 are TSWWSYY and QGS. The CDR3 runs 16 residues. V shed 3 bases and J shed 4 bases, with 18 bases lying between them. The CDR3 nucleotides are TGTGCTCTTGGGGATCCTCTACTCACGGGGCTCGATAAACTCATCTTT. Its translation: CALGDPLLTGLDKLIF.

To note about this clone: The protein recorded in TCRdb matches a much larger clone and deviates from this DNA's translation at residue 5, suggesting a read error; the protein here is obtained by translating the DNA. The J gene is TRDJ1, the V gene TRDV1; 7 bases are a match to TRDD3. TCRdb supplies no J gene; here it was assigned by aligning the nucleotide sequence to germline. Germline V gene data show CDR1 as TSWWSYY and CDR2 as QGS. The ends lost 5 bases at V and 2 bases at J; junction bases unmatched: 35. The CDR3 contains 24 residues. CDR3: CALGPRSTPSLLEWGKVGTDKLIF. In DNA form, the CDR3 reads TGTGCTCTTGGGCCCAGATCCACGCCTTCGCTCCTGGAATGGGGGAAGGTAGGGACCGATAAACTCATCTTT.

This clone was detected only a few times. A read error is the likely source, as a far larger clone sits one nucleotide away. Different DNA sequences within this sample yield the same CDR3. The J gene is TRDJ1, the V gene TRDV1; TRDD3 aligns across 12 bases. The J gene was missing in TCRdb and was found by matching the end of the DNA to germline. Germline CDR1 is TSWWSYY and CDR2 is QGS. The CDR3 length is 28 residues. V dropped 0 bases and J dropped 1; count of bases not matched to a gene: 36. CDR3 in DNA: TGTGCTCTTGGGGAACTAGTCTCAAATGGCCTCGCCTCAAACACTGGGGGATACCCCCTTTGGACCACCGATAAACTCATCTTT. Protein: CALGELVSNGLASNTGGYPLWTTDKLIF.

This clone was counted a few times. A read error is the likely source, as a far larger clone sits one nucleotide away. The chain uses TRDV1 and TRDJ1, with D possibly matching TRDD3 (6 bases). TCRdb gives no J gene; it was assigned here by matching the DNA to germline. V lost 1 base to trimming and J lost 4 bases, with 37 bases between them. This CDR3 comprises 23 residues. CDR1 TSWWSYY and CDR2 QGS come from the germline V gene. CDR3 nucleotides: TGTGCTCTTGGGGAACCACCCCACCCAAAATGGCTGGGGTCAAAACCGGGGGGCGATAAACTCATCTTT. It encodes CALGEPPHPKWLGSKPGGDKLIF.

Worth noting for this clone: This likely traces to a read error, being one base from a far larger clone. The same CDR3 can be traced to other DNA sequences in this sample. The J gene is TRDJ1, the V gene TRDV1; the match to TRDD3 covers 8 bases. As TCRdb names no J gene, one was assigned here on the basis of a DNA match to germline. Germline CDR1 is TSWWSYY and CDR2 is QGS. CDR3 length: 18 amino acids. For the CDR3, the DNA is TGTGCCCTTGGGGAAGCTCGAACGAGGGATGGGGGATGCGATAAACTCATCTTT. This encodes CALGEARTRDGGCDKLIF.

This clone was counted between two and nine times. A far bigger clonotype differs at one base, so this is likely a read error. At the DNA level, this CDR3 is encoded by other sequences in the same sample as well. The chain joins TRDV2 to TRDJ1; TRDD3 is a possible D gene (6 bases). This CDR3 has 16 amino acids. In germline, CDR1 is GEAIGNYY, CDR2 EKD. V dropped 3 bases and J dropped 0 bases, with 16 bases sitting between them. CDR3 region: CACDRLGYLNTDKLIF. The CDR3 nucleotides are TGTGCCTGTGACCGCCTAGGATACCTCAACACCGATAAACTCATCTTT.

This clone was counted only a few times. The protein TCRdb lists belongs to a much larger clone and differs from this DNA's translation at residue 5, which points to a read error; the protein shown is made from the DNA. The chain recombines TRDV2 with TRDJ1; D possibly corresponds to TRDD3 (6 bases). No J gene was available from TCRdb, and it was assigned here by a germline match of the DNA. Deletions cut 3 bases from V and 0 bases from J, with 25 bases between. The length of the CDR3 is 19 residues. The germline CDR1 and CDR2 sequences are GEAIGNYY and EKD. CDR3: CACDAREDTPNEYTDKLIF. The CDR3 bases are TGTGCCTGTGACGCCAGAGAGGATACTCCTAACGAGTACACCGATAAACTCATCTTT.

This clone has more than one count but fewer than ten. TCRdb assigns this DNA the protein of a much larger clone, which departs from its translation at residue 17; this likely reflects a read error, and the protein shown comes from translating the DNA. No J gene call was made, and the V gene is TRDV1; TRDD3, as called in the table, went unchecked against the DNA. CDR1 and CDR2 (germline): TSWWSYY, QGS. The CDR3 has 21 amino acids. The CDR3 loop is CALGERYFNTIRDTRVANLIF. Here the CDR3 DNA reads TGTGCTCTTGGGGAAAGGTATTTTAATACTATAAGGGATACGAGAGTGGCGAATCTCATCTTT.

The J gene is TRDJ1, the V gene TRDV2; no reliable D call. The J gene was missing in TCRdb and was found by matching the end of the DNA to germline. The CDR3 is 16 residues long. Germline loops: CDR1 GEAIGNYY, CDR2 EKD. With 3 bases removed from V and 2 bases from J, the gap between germline ends came to 18 bases. The CDR3 region is CACDLLRRNRTDKLIF. CDR3 DNA: TGTGCCTGTGACCTACTACGAAGGAACCGAACCGATAAACTCATCTTT.

This clone has more than one count but fewer than ten. TCRdb's protein for this DNA is that of a much larger clone and differs from the translation at residue 5, likely a read error; the protein shown is the DNA translation. V gene TRDV2 combines with J gene TRDJ1; D unclear. TCRdb carries no J gene annotation; the J gene was assigned here by matching the DNA with germline. Germline V gives CDR1 GEAIGNYY, CDR2 EKD. V was pared by 5 bases and J by 0 bases, with 12 bases between. The CDR3 length is 14 residues. CDR3 in amino acids: CACAELTYTDKLIF. The CDR3 DNA reads as TGTGCCTGTGCCGAACTGACTTACACCGATAAACTCATCTTT.

This clone was picked up a small number of times. This DNA's translation differs at residue 12 from TCRdb's protein, which comes from a much larger clone; a read error is likely, and the protein shown is translated from the DNA. The chain employs TRDV2 and TRDJ1, with D unresolved. TCRdb gives no J gene; it was assigned here by matching the DNA to germline. This CDR3 is 19 amino acids long. The germline CDR1 and CDR2 sequences are GEAIGNYY and EKD. V lost 0 bases, J lost 0 bases, and 22 bases lay in between. Written as DNA, the CDR3 is TGTGCCTGTGACACCTTACTGCAAAGGAATCCCCCGTACACCGATAAACTCATCTTT. Translated: CACDTLLQRNPPYTDKLIF.

This clone was seen only a few times. The TCRdb protein, from a much larger clone, departs from this DNA's translation at residue 9, likely by read error; the protein shown derives from the DNA. The gene calls are TRDV1 and TRDJ1; 11 bases are a match to TRDD3. The J gene was missing in TCRdb and was found by matching the end of the DNA to germline. With 0 bases clipped from V and 2 bases from J, the junction kept 23 bases outside the gene matches. CDR3 length: 23 amino acids. Germline V CDR1 and CDR2: TSWWSYY, QGS. The CDR3 DNA sequence: TGTGCTCTTGGGGAACTTCGCGATCCCTACCGGTTCTGGGGGATACCTCCAACCGATAAACTCATCTTT. Protein sequence: CALGELRDPYRFWGIPPTDKLIF.

In regard to this clone: The protein TCRdb gives is from a much larger clone and does not agree with this DNA's translation at residue 5, likely a read error; the protein shown here comes from the DNA. This chain's CDR3 is CACDPILASPQNYYGDKLIF. In DNA, the CDR3 is TGTGCCTGTGACCCCATCCTGGCCAGCCCCCAAAACTACTACGGCGATAAACTCATCTTT. The rearrangement joins TRDV2 to TRDJ1; no firm D call. TCRdb does not report a J gene; here it was assigned by matching the DNA to germline references. Germline CDR1 reads GEAIGNYY; CDR2 reads EKD. V was pared by 3 bases and J by 4 bases, with 32 bases between. The length of the CDR3 is 20 residues.

Of note for this clone: A single base separates this from a much larger clone, so it may be a read error. The chain carries TRDV1 and TRDJ1; 9 bases fit TRDD3. No J gene was available from TCRdb, and it was assigned here by a germline match of the DNA. The CDR3 length is 17 residues. Germline loops: CDR1 TSWWSYY, CDR2 QGS. J lost 0 bases, V lost 1 base, and 6 bases had no gene match. CDR3: CALGEPGAGGYTDKLIF. The DNA for the CDR3 is TGTGCTCTTGGGGAACCTGGTGCTGGGGGATACACCGATAAACTCATCTTT.

Worth noting for this clone: This DNA's translation differs at residue 10 from TCRdb's protein, which comes from a much larger clone; a read error is likely, and the protein shown is translated from the DNA. The gene calls are TRDV2 and TRDJ1, with a possible D match to TRDD3 (6 bases). The V gene's germline CDR1 is GEAIGNYY and CDR2 EKD. Trimming left V 1 base short and J 1 base short, with 15 bases between. The CDR3 has 16 residues. CDR3 DNA sequence: TGTGCCTGTGACACGGGGATTTATAGGAGCACCGATAAACTCATCTTT. This gives the protein CACDTGIYRSTDKLIF.

A note on this clone: This DNA translates differently at residue 3 from the TCRdb protein, which is that of a much larger clone; a read error is likely, and the protein shown is the DNA's own translation. CDR3 amino acids: CASDSLGDSATDKLIF. CDR3 sequence (DNA): TGTGCCAGTGACTCACTGGGGGATTCAGCCACCGATAAACTCATCTTT. The V call is TRDV2, the J call TRDJ1; 10 bases agree with TRDD3. Per the germline V gene, CDR1 is GEAIGNYY and CDR2 is EKD. CDR3 length: 16 residues.

This clone was observed at least ten times. The protein in TCRdb stems from a much larger clone and differs at residue 19 from this DNA's translation, likely a read error; here the protein is translated from the DNA. No J gene call was made, and the V gene is TRDV1; the table's D gene call, TRDD3, was not cross checked with the DNA. Looked up from germline, CDR1 is TSWWSYY and CDR2 is QGS. CDR3 length: 22 amino acids. The CDR3 sequence: CALGERGSTFELWWGFVDNLIF. The DNA for the CDR3 is TGTGCTCTTGGGGAAAGGGGATCTACCTTTGAGTTGTGGTGGGGGTTTGTCGATAACCTCATCTTT.

This clone was found many times. This DNA translates differently at residue 5 from the TCRdb protein, which is that of a much larger clone; a read error is likely, and the protein shown is the DNA's own translation. J is TRDJ3 and V is TRDV2; TRDD3 matches at 7 bases. The CDR3 loop spans 19 amino acids. CDR1 and CDR2 from the germline V gene are GEAIGNYY and EKD. V dropped 3 bases and J dropped 0; count of bases not matched to a gene: 10. The chain's CDR3 is CACDAGGLRGSWDTRQMFF. The CDR3 nucleotides are TGTGCCTGTGACGCTGGGGGCCTGAGGGGCTCCTGGGACACCCGACAGATGTTTTTC.

For this clone: TCRdb has a much larger clone's protein, which differs at residue 18 from the translation of this DNA, likely because of a read error; what is shown is the protein translated from the DNA. With the J gene uncalled, the V gene is TRDV1; the table's D call of TRDD3 was not tested on the DNA. Germline V lookup: CDR1 TSWWSYY, CDR2 QGS. CDR3 size: 19 residues. CDR3 sequence: CALGELRPARPLYTDKLTF. Here the CDR3 DNA reads TGTGCTCTTGGGGAACTAAGACCAGCCCGACCCTTGTACACCGATAAACTCACCTTT.

In its sample, this clone was seen many times. With only one base between it and a far larger clone, this is likely a read error. The sample carries other DNA sequences with the same CDR3. V is TRDV2 and J is TRDJ2, with TRDD3 matching over 11 bases. As TCRdb names no J gene, one was assigned here on the basis of a DNA match to germline. CDR3 length equals 21 residues. Germline-derived CDR1 and CDR2 are GEAIGNYY and EKD. V shed 1 base, J shed 5 bases, and the junction held 20 bases outside the gene matches. CDR3 in DNA: TGTGCCTGTGACACGTTAGGTGGGGGATACGCGGTTAACGATTTAACAGCACAACTCTTCTTT. Translation: CACDTLGGGYAVNDLTAQLFF.